This T cell receptor beta chain was identified in a study of early T cells in non-severe SARS-CoV-2 infection (dated by TCRdb to about 2021). Regarding the research as a whole: TCR sequencing used bulk RNA from unsorted whole blood, so alpha and beta chains could not be paired. Paper-wide results and their limitations: Matching against VDJdb was skewed toward anti-spike CD8 responses, likely underestimated virus-specific expansions, and missed private and CD4 specificities.

Remarks on this clonotype: The specificity of this receptor is unknown. Base qualities are not recorded, but no much larger clone differs from it by a single base.

Sequences KGHDR (CDR1) and SFDVKD (CDR2) are obtained from the germline V gene. The CDR3 runs 17 amino acids, cysteine and phenylalanine included. Left in the record is the CDR3 DNA by itself, 51 bases read in frame from the first base. The V and J ends are trimmed by 7 bases and 7 bases, leaving 28 bases between them. Set within a cohort of healthcare workers in London, UK, this nested case-control study involved weekly PCR testing of nasopharyngeal swabs along with blood sampling. Between 23 and 31 March 2020, the week of the UK lockdown, healthcare workers were enrolled and then followed up weekly for as long as 16 weeks. The library was prepared using 5' RACE. The run used a NextSeq 500. Unique molecular identifiers were attached to individual cDNA molecules in the TCR library protocol so that sequencing error and PCR bias could be corrected. Both TCR alpha and beta chains were sequenced, and tight co-correlation was observed between alpha and beta sequence abundances in each sample. In the source study's methods: Decombinator V4 was used to annotate TCR sequences for V gene, J gene and CDR3. TCRs were defined as expanded if a significant change between any two time points was detected under a Poisson model with p below 0.0001. Abundances of TCRs were expressed as counts per million after normalisation to the total number of TCRs sequenced in each sample. MAIT TCRs were defined by TRAV1-2 paired with TRAJ12, TRAJ20 or TRAJ33, and iNKT TCRs by TRAV10 paired with TRAJ18. VDJdb, accessed 1 November 2021, was searched for CMV, EBV and SARS-CoV-2 annotated TCRs, excluding TCRs annotated for multiple antigens. In TCRdb, the public reads were trimmed at Q25 with fastp and aligned with MiXCR, with productive beta chains retained. Each entry is one CDR3 protein sequence, shown with its most common DNA and genes. What appears here as the V and J calls and clone size reflects TCRdb's work, not the paper's. Present in this sample are tens of thousands of distinct CDR3 sequences, 13% to 15% of which were seen just once. Less than 5% of the sample is held by the ten biggest clonotypes.

The sequenced sample was whole blood, obtained at baseline. The TCR originated in an adult who was a healthcare worker with PCR-confirmed SARS-CoV-2 infection or an uninfected control (not recorded which). Recombination connected TRBV24-1 to TRBJ2-7, with TRBD2 tentatively as D gene (6 bases match). The DNA is TGTGCCACCAGGGATCCGATGGAGGGGAGGAAGATTGGAGAGCAGTACTTC. This translates into CATRDPMEGRKIGEQYF.